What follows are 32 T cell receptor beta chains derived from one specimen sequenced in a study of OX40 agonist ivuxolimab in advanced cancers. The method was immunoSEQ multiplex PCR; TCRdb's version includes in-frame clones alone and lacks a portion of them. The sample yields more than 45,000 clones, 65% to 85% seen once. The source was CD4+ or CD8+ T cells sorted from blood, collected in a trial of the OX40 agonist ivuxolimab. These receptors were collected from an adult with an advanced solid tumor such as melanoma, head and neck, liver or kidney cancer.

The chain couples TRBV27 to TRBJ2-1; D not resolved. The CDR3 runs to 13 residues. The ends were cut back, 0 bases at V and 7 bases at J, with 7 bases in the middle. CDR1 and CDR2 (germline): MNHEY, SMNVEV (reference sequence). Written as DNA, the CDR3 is TGTGCCAGCAGTTTATCTCCAGATAATGAGCAGTTCTTC. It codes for CASSLSPDNEQFF.

The CDR3 DNA follows: TGTGCCAGCAGTACCTTTTTGGGGCAAGAGACCCAGTACTTC. It codes for CASSTFLGQETQYF. The chain employs TRBV28 and TRBJ2-5; D unresolved. CDR3 length: 14 amino acids. Germline loops: CDR1 MDHEN, CDR2 SYDVKM. V lost 5 bases to trimming and J lost 2 bases, with 12 bases between them.

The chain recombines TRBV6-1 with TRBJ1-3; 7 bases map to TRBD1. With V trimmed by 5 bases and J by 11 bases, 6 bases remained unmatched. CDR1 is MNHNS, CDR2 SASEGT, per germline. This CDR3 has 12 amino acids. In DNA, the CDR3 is TGTGCCAGCAGTCATTTGACAGGGTCCATATATTTT. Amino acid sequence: CASSHLTGSIYF.

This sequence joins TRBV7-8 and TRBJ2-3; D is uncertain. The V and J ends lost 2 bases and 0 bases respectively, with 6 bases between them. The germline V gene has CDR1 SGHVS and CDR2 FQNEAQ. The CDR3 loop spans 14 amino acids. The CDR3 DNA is TGTGCCAGCAGCTTAATTGCTAGCACAGATACGCAGTATTTT. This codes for CASSLIASTDTQYF.

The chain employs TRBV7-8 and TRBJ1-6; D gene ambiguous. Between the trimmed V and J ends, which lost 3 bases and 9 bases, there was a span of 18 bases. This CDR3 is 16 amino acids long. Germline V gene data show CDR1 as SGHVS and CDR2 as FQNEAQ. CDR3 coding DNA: TGTGCCAGCAGCTTGTCCCCCGGGCCGCTTGCTTCACCCCTCCACTTT. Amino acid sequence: CASSLSPGPLASPLHF. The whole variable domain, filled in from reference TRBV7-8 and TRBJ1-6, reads GAGVSQSPRYKVAKRGQDVALRCDPISGHVSLFWYQQALGQGPEFLTYFQNEAQLDKSGLPSDRFFAERPEGSVSTLKIQRTQQEDSAVYLCASSLSPGPLASPLHFGNGTRLTVT.

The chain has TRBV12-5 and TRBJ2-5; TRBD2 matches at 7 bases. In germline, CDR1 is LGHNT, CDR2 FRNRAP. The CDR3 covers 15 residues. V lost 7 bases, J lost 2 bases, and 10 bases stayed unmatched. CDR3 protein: CASARLGTTQETQYF. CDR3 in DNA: TGTGCTAGTGCCCGCCTCGGGACTACTCAAGAGACCCAGTACTTC. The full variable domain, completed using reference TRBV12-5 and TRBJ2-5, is DARVTQTPRHKVTEMGQEVTMRCQPILGHNTVFWYRQTMMQGLELLAYFRNRAPLDDSGMPKDRFSAEMPDATLATLKIQPSEPRDSAVYFCASARLGTTQETQYFGPGTRLLVL.

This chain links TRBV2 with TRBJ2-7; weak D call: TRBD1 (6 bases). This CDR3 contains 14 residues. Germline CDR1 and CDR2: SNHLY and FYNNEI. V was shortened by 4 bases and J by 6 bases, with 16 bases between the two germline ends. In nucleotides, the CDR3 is TGTGCCAGCAGTGTTTCCGGACAGAGAGGCGAGCAGTACTTC. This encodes CASSVSGQRGEQYF. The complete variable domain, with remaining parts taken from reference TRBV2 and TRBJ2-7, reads EPEVTQTPSHQVTQMGQEVILRCVPISNHLYFYWYRQILGQKVEFLVSFYNNEISEKSEIFDDQFSVERPDGSNFTLKIRSTKLEDSAMYFCASSVSGQRGEQYFGPGTRLTVT.

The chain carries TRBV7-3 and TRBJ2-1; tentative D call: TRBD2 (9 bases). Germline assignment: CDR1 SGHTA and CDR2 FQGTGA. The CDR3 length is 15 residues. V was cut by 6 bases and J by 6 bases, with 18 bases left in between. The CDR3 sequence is CASRHSSGTGNEQFF. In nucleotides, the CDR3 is TGTGCCAGCAGGCATTCTAGCGGGACAGGCAATGAGCAGTTCTTC.

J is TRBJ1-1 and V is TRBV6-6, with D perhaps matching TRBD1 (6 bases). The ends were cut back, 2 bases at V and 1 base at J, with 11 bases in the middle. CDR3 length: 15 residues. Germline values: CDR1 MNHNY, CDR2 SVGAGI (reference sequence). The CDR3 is CASSYRGGKNTEAFF. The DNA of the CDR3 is TGTGCCAGCAGTTACCGAGGGGGGAAGAACACTGAAGCTTTCTTT.

CDR3 bases: TGTGCCAGCAGCCAGGTTGACAGGCGGGCGGGCTACACCTTC. This sequence encodes CASSQVDRRAGYTF. The chain employs TRBV4-2 and TRBJ1-2; the D gene is possibly TRBD1 (6 bases). The germline V gene encodes CDR1 LGHNA and CDR2 YNFKEQ. CDR3 length: 14 residues. With 3 bases removed from V and 8 bases from J, the gap between germline ends came to 16 bases.

CDR3 DNA sequence: TGTGCCAGCAGTCGGGGAGATAGCAATCAGCCCCAGCATTTT. Encoded protein: CASSRGDSNQPQHF. The rearrangement links TRBV25-1 to TRBJ1-5, with D hard to call. The CDR3 sequence is 14 residues long. Per the germline V gene, CDR1 is MGHDK and CDR2 is SYGVNS. Trimming took 5 bases from V and 0 from J, leaving 8 bases between them.

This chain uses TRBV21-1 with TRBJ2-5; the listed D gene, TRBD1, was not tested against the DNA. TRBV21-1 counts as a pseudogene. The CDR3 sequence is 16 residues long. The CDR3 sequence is CASSGIQGVRQETQYF. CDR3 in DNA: TGTGCCAGCAGCGGAATACAGGGGGTACGCCAAGAGACCCAGTACTTC.

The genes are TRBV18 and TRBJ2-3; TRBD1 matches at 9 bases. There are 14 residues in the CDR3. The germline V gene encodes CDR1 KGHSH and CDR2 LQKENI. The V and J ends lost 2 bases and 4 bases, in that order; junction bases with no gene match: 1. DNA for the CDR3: TGTGCCAGCTCACCAGGACAGGGGTCAGATACGCAGTATTTT. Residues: CASSPGQGSDTQYF.

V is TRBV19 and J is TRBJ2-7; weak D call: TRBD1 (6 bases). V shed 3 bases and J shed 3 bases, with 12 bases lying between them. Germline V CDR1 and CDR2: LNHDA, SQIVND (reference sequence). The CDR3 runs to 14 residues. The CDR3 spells CASSIDRSFYEQYF. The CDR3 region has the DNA TGTGCCAGTAGTATCGACAGGTCTTTCTACGAGCAGTACTTC.

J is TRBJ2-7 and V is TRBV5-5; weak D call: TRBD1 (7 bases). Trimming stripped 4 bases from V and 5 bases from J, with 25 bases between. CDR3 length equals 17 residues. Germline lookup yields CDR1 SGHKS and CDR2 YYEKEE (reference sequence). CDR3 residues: CASSPRTGALGGNEQYF. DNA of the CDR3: TGTGCCAGCAGCCCCCGAACAGGGGCCCTAGGAGGGAACGAGCAGTACTTC. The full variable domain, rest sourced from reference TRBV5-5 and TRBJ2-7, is DAGVTQSPTHLIKTRGQQVTLRCSPISGHKSVSWYQQVLGQGPQFIFQYYEKEERGRGNFPDRFSARQFPNYSSELNVNALLLGDSALYLCASSPRTGALGGNEQYFGPGTRLTVT.

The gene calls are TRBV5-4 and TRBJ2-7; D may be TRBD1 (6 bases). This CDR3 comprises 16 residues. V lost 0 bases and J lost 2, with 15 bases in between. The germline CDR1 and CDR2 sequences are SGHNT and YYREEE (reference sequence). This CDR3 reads CASSLATGLGTYEQYF. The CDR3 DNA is TGTGCCAGCAGCTTGGCAACAGGGCTAGGTACCTACGAGCAGTACTTC. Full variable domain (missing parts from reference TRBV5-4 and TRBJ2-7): ETGVTQSPTHLIKTRGQQVTLRCSSQSGHNTVSWYQQALGQGPQFIFQYYREEENGRGNFPPRFSGLQFPNYSSELNVNALELDDSALYLCASSLATGLGTYEQYFGPGTRLTVT.

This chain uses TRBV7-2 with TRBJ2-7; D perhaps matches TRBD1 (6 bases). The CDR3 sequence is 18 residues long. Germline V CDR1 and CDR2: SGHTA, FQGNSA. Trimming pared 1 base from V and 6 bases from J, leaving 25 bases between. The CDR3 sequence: CASSLEPLHGQSRGEQYF. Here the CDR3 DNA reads TGTGCCAGCAGCTTAGAGCCCCTCCATGGACAGTCACGGGGCGAGCAGTACTTC. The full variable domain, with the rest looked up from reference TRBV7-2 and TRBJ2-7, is GAGVSQSPSNKVTEKGKDVELRCDPISGHTALYWYRQSLGQGLEFLIYFQGNSAPDKSGLPSDRFSAERTGGSVSTLTIQRTQQEDSAVYLCASSLEPLHGQSRGEQYFGPGTRLTVT.

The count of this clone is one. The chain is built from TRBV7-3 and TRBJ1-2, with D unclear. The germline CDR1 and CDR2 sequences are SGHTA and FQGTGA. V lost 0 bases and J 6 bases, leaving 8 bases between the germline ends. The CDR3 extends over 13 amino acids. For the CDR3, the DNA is TGTGCCAGCAGCTTAACGCAAGGAAATGGCTACACCTTC. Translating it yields CASSLTQGNGYTF.

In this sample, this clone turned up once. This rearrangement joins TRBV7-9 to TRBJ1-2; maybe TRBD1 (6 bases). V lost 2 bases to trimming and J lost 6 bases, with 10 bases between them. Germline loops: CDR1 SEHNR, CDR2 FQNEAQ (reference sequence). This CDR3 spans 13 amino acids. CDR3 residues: CASSLTGPNGYTF. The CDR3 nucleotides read TGTGCCAGCAGCTTAACAGGGCCAAATGGCTACACCTTC.

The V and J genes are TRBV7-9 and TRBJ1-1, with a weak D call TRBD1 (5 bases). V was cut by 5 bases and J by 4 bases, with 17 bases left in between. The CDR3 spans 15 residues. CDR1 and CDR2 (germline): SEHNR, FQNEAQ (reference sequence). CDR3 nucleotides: TGTGCCAGCAGCCCAGGAACCACAGGCGGCACTGAAGCTTTCTTT. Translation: CASSPGTTGGTEAFF. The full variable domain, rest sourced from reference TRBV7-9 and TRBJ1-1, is DTGVSQNPRHKITKRGQNVTFRCDPISEHNRLYWYRQTLGQGPEFLTYFQNEAQLEKSRLLSDRFSAERPKGSFSTLEIQRTEQGDSAMYLCASSPGTTGGTEAFFGQGTRLTVV.

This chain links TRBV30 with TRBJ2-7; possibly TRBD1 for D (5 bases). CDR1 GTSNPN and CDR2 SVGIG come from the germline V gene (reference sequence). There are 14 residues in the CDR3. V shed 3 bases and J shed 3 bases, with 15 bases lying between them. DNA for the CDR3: TGTGCCTGGAGGAACAGGAAAGGTAGCTACGAGCAGTACTTC. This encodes CAWRNRKGSYEQYF.

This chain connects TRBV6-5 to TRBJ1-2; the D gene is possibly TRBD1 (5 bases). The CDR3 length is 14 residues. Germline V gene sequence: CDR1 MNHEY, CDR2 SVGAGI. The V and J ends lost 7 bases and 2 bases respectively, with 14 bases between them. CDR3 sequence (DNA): TGTGCCAGCAAGCGGGCAGGGACGAACTATGGCTACACCTTC. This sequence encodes CASKRAGTNYGYTF.

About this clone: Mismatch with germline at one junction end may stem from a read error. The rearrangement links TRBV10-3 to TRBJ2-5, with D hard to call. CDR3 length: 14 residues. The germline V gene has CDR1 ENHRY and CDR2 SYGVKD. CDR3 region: CAISEDGSQGTQYF. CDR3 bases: TGTGCCATCAGTGAAGATGGCAGCCAAGGGACCCAGTACTTC.

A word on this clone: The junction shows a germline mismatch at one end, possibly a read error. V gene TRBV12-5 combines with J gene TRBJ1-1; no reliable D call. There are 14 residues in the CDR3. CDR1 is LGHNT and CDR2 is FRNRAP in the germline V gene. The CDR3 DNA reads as TGTGCTAGTGGTACCGACCCTATGGGCACTGAGGCTTTCTTT. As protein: CASGTDPMGTEAFF. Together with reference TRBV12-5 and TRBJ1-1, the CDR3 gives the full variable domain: DARVTQTPRHKVTEMGQEVTMRCQPILGHNTVFWYRQTMMQGLELLAYFRNRAPLDDSGMPKDRFSAEMPDATLATLKIQPSEPRDSAVYFCASGTDPMGTEAFFGQGTRLTVV.

The CDR3 DNA reads as TGTGCCAGCAGTGGAACCCGACAGGGAGGAACTGAAGCTTTCTTT. Its protein is CASSGTRQGGTEAFF. V gene TRBV2 combines with J gene TRBJ1-1, with 7 bases that match TRBD1. The CDR3 is 15 residues long. V trimming: 4 bases; J trimming: 5 bases; junction bases outside the gene matches: 10. Germline values: CDR1 SNHLY, CDR2 FYNNEI.

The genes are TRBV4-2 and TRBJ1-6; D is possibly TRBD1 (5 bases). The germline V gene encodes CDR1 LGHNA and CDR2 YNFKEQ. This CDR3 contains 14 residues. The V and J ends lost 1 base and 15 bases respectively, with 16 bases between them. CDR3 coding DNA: TGTGCCAGCAGCCAAGGACGGACCCAGGGACTCCTCCACTTT. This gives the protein CASSQGRTQGLLHF.

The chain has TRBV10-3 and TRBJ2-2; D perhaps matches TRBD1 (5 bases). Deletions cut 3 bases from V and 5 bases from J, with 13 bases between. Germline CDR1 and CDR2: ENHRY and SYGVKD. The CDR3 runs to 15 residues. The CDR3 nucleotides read TGTGCCATCAGTGAAAGGGGCCCTCCAACCGGGGAGCTGTTTTTT. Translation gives CAISERGPPTGELFF.

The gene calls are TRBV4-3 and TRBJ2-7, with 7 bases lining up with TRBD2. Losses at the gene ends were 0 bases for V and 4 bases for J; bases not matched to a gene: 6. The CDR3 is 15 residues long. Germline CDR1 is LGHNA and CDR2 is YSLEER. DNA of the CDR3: TGCGCCAGCAGCCAAGATCCGGGCGGGGGATACGAGCAGTACTTC. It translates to CASSQDPGGGYEQYF.

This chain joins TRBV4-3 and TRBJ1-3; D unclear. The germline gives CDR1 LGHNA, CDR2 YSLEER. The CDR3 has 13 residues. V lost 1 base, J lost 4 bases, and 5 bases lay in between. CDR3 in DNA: TGCGCCAGCAGCCAAGTCGGGGGAAACACCATATATTTT. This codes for CASSQVGGNTIYF.

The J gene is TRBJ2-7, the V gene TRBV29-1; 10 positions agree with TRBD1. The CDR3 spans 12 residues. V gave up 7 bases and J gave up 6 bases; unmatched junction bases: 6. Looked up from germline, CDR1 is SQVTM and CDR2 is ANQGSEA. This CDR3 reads CSGGDRGGEQYF. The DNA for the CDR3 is TGCAGCGGGGGGGACAGGGGAGGCGAGCAGTACTTC.

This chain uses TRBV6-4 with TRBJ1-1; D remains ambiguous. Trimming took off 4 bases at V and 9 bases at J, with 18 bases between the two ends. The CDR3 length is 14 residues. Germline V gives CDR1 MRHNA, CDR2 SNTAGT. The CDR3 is CASSVGWGQQKAFF. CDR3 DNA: TGTGCCAGCAGTGTGGGATGGGGTCAGCAGAAAGCTTTCTTT.

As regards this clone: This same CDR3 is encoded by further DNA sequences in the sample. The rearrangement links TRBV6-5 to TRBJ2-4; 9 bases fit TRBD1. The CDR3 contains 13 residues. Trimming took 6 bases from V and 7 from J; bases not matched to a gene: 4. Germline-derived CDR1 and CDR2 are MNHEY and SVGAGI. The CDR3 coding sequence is TGTGCCAGCAGCGACAGGGGGGGTAACATTCAGTACTTC. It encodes CASSDRGGNIQYF.